The 10 T cell receptor beta chains presented below share a single source sample, sequenced in a study of blood T cell repertoires in COVID-19. Assay used: immunoSEQ multiplex PCR; TCRdb lists only in-frame clones, some missing. The sample lists approximately 170,000 clones; 83% were seen once. The specimen was peripheral blood. The receptor source for this set is a woman aged 80 or over with acute or convalescent COVID-19.

The chain couples TRBV9 to TRBJ2-1; the match to TRBD2 covers 11 bases. Germline V gene sequence: CDR1 SGDLS, CDR2 YYNGEE. Trimming at V came to 4 bases and at J to 4 bases, leaving 10 bases not matched to a gene. The CDR3 is 17 amino acids. The CDR3 here is CASSPRAGTSGYNEQFF. CDR3 sequence (DNA): TGTGCCAGCAGCCCCCGAGCAGGGACTAGCGGATACAATGAGCAGTTCTTC.

This clone was detected only once. The chain uses TRBV30 and TRBJ2-5; D remains unclear. This CDR3 is 14 amino acids long. Germline CDR1 reads GTSNPN; CDR2 reads SVGIG (reference sequence). Trimming removed 0 bases at V and 5 bases at J, with 13 bases between. The DNA of the CDR3 is TGTGCCTGGAGTGTTTTCCTCGGTATGGAGACCCAGTACTTC. The encoded protein is CAWSVFLGMETQYF. Full variable domain (remainder filled in from reference TRBV30 and TRBJ2-5): SQTIHQWPATLVQPVGSPLSLECTVEGTSNPNLYWYRQAAGRGLQLLFYSVGIGQISSEVPQNLSASRPQDRQFILSSKKLLLSDSGFYLCAWSVFLGMETQYFGPGTRLLVL.

In its sample, this clone was seen once. The chain recombines TRBV30 with TRBJ2-1, with 9 bases lining up with TRBD2. CDR1 and CDR2 (germline): GTSNPN, SVGIG (reference sequence). Germline trimming cut 5 bases from V and 7 bases from J; bases unmatched to any gene: 12. The CDR3 consists of 15 residues. CDR3 loop: CAWGTRREGLNEQFF. The CDR3 DNA reads as TGTGCCTGGGGAACTCGGCGGGAGGGCCTAAATGAGCAGTTCTTC.

The CDR3 DNA reads as TGTGCCAGCAGTTCGGCCGGACAGCTCGTTTACAATGAGCAGTTCTTC. Protein sequence: CASSSAGQLVYNEQFF. This chain links TRBV28 with TRBJ2-1; the D gene is possibly TRBD1 (6 bases). With 4 bases removed from V and 4 bases from J, the gap between germline ends came to 17 bases. The CDR3 runs to 16 residues. Germline V gene sequence: CDR1 MDHEN, CDR2 SYDVKM. Full variable domain (outside the CDR3, taken from reference TRBV28 and TRBJ2-1): DVKVTQSSRYLVKRTGEKVFLECVQDMDHENMFWYRQDPGLGLRLIYFSYDVKMKEKGDIPEGYSVSREKKERFSLILESASTNQTSMYLCASSSAGQLVYNEQFFGPGTRLTVL.

This sequence joins TRBV6-2 or TRBV6-3 and TRBJ1-2; TRBD1 matches at 9 bases. The length of the CDR3 is 14 residues. The trim removed 5 bases at V and 7 bases at J, leaving 8 bases unmatched. The V gene's germline CDR1 is MNHEY and CDR2 SVGEGT. The CDR3 nucleotides read TGTGCCAGCAGTCCCCGGGACAGGGAGGCTGGCTACACCTTC. Its protein is CASSPRDREAGYTF.

The chain employs TRBV14 and TRBJ1-1; the match to TRBD1 covers 8 bases. CDR1 is SGHDN and CDR2 is FVKESK in the germline V gene. With 4 bases clipped from V and 1 base from J, the junction kept 2 bases outside the gene matches. This CDR3 is built from 14 residues. CDR3 residues: CASSPTGGNTEAFF. The CDR3 nucleotides read TGTGCCAGCAGCCCAACAGGGGGGAACACTGAAGCTTTCTTT.

The chain employs TRBV9 and TRBJ1-3, with a possible D match to TRBD1 (5 bases). The CDR3 is 13 residues long. Germline-derived CDR1 and CDR2 are SGDLS and YYNGEE. Trimming removed 4 bases at V and 4 bases at J, with 9 bases between. This CDR3 is CASSPGSGNTIYF. CDR3 sequence (DNA): TGTGCCAGCAGCCCAGGGTCAGGAAACACCATATATTTT.

The chain links TRBV5-4 to TRBJ2-5, with D possibly matching TRBD1 (5 bases). V was shortened by 3 bases and J by 5 bases, with 20 bases between the two germline ends. CDR1 is SGHNT, CDR2 YYREEE, per germline (reference sequence). The CDR3 covers 16 residues. The CDR3 coding sequence is TGTGCCAGCAGCTCCGCCCGACAGAGCGCCCAGGAGACCCAGTACTTC. It codes for CASSSARQSAQETQYF.

The chain has TRBV7-2 and TRBJ1-1; D is possibly TRBD1 (6 bases). There are 16 residues in the CDR3. Germline V gives CDR1 SGHTA, CDR2 FQGNSA. V shed 4 bases and J shed 0 bases, with 15 bases lying between them. CDR3 residues: CASSWTALGVNTEAFF. For the CDR3, the DNA is TGTGCCAGCAGCTGGACAGCTTTGGGGGTGAACACTGAAGCTTTCTTT.

CDR3 in DNA: TGTGCCAGCAGCCCGGGACTAGCGGGATACAATGAGCAGTTCTTC. Translation: CASSPGLAGYNEQFF. J is TRBJ2-1 and V is TRBV9, with 13 bases that match TRBD2. Losses at the gene ends were 4 bases for V and 4 bases for J; bases not matched to a gene: 2. The CDR3 is made up of 15 amino acids. Germline loops: CDR1 SGDLS, CDR2 YYNGEE.